This is a list of T cell receptor beta chains from one sample in a study of blood T cell repertoires in COVID-19. The repertoire was sequenced with immunoSEQ multiplex PCR; TCRdb's copy has only in-frame clones and lacks some. Here the sample spans about 140,000 clones, approximately 90% being singletons. Source material: peripheral blood. These TCRs come from a human donor with COVID-19, enrolled during active disease. The donor label of this sample is uncertain. Each CDR3 is given with its conserved first and last residue. A D gene is named only where the DNA matches it firmly. A clone size is listed for some rows: how often the clone was seen (once, few, many), or a class if it is expanded.

d_call	clone_size	v_call	j_call	cdr3_nt	cdr3_aa
TRBD1	few	TRBV4-1	TRBJ1-3	TGCGCCAGCAGCCCTACAGGGGAGTCTGGAAACACCATATATTTT	CASSPTGESGNTIYF
TRBD1	-	TRBV9	TRBJ1-3	TGTGCCAGCAGCTCACAGGGGACTGGAAACACCATATATTTT	CASSSQGTGNTIYF
TRBD1	-	TRBV7-2	TRBJ2-2	TGTGCCAGCAGCGTCACAGGGGACACCGGGGAGCTGTTTTTT	CASSVTGDTGELFF
TRBD1	-	TRBV10-1	TRBJ1-2	TGCGCCAGCAGCCGGGACAGGGGTGGATTTGGCTACACCTTC	CASSRDRGGFGYTF
-	-	TRBV18	TRBJ1-6	TGTGCCAGCTCACGACAGGATTCACCCCTCCACTTT	CASSRQDSPLHF
TRBD1	-	TRBV18	TRBJ2-2	TGTGCCAGCTCACCGGGACAGGGACGGGGCACCGGGGAGCTGTTTTTT	CASSPGQGRGTGELFF
-	once	TRBV4-2	TRBJ2-3	TGTGCCAGCAGCCAAGTGGGCGGCACAGATACGCAGTATTTT	CASSQVGGTDTQYF
-	-	TRBV6-6	TRBJ2-1	TGTGCCAGCCTAAGTGGGGGGGGACACTACAATGAGCAGTTCTTC	CASLSGGGHYNEQFF
-	-	TRBV5-6	TRBJ1-2	TGTGCCAGCAGCTGGACAGCGTCTTTCTACACCTTC	CASSWTASFYTF
-	-	TRBV5-6	TRBJ2-1	TGTGCCAGCAGCCATTTACAGGGTAGAAATGAGCAGTTCTTC	CASSHLQGRNEQFF
TRBD1	-	TRBV24-1	TRBJ2-1	TGTGCCACCCGCGGGACAGGGGTCTACAATGAGCAGTTCTTC	CATRGTGVYNEQFF
-	-	TRBV2	TRBJ1-5	TGTGCCAGCAGTCAGGGCGGTCAGCCCCAGCATTTT	CASSQGGQPQHF
TRBD1	once	TRBV9	TRBJ2-2	TGTGCCAGCACCAGGACAGGGAACACCGGGGAGCTGTTTTTT	CASTRTGNTGELFF
TRBD1	-	TRBV18	TRBJ2-5	TGTGCCAGCTCAGCGACAGGGGGAGAGACCCAGTACTTC	CASSATGGETQYF